A selection of T cell receptor beta chains follows, all from one sample in a study of graft-versus-host responses after intestinal transplantation. Measured with immunoSEQ multiplex PCR; TCRdb has only the in-frame clones, and not every one. The repertoire includes about 85,000 clones, roughly four fifths of them detected once, and about 0.8% sits in the top ten. These receptors have no known antigen. The starting material was unstimulated CD4+ T cells sorted from spleen or lymph node cells, obtained before intestinal transplant. The receptor set was obtained from a human donor who received an intestinal transplant. Each CDR3 is given with its conserved first and last residue.

>TRBV4-1|TRBJ2-1
CASSLSLGRNEQFF
>TRBV5-1|TRBJ2-1
CASSLGLAGGHNEQFF
>TRBV10-3|TRBJ1-2
CAISEFEGSDYGYTF
>TRBV7-9|TRBJ2-5
CASSSLTGQETQYF
>TRBV2|TRBJ2-7
CASREAGGLYEQYF
>TRBV2|TRBJ2-1
CASRSSGGGWNEQFF
>TRBV28|TRBJ2-7
CASSLSGRDGSYEQYF
>TRBV10-1|TRBJ2-3
CASSRDRVTDTQYF
>TRBV19|TRBJ1-5
CASSTGWQPQHF
>TRBV2|TRBJ1-3
CASSGDRGLSGNTIYF
>TRBV7-9|TRBJ2-1
CASSLAEGAHNEQFF
>TRBV14|TRBJ1-6
CASSQDRSSYNSPLHF
>TRBV9|TRBJ1-2
CASSVDTGGFYGYTF
>TRBV18|TRBJ2-7
CASSPGRSSYEQYF
>TRBV9|TRBJ1-4
CASSVGAGPREKLFF
>TRBV7-2|TRBJ1-6
CASSLGQGLGGPLHF
>TRBV15|TRBJ2-2
CATRRTGGTLTGELFF
>TRBV29-1|TRBJ1-1
CSVGGQGVTEAFF
>TRBV30|TRBJ2-7
CAWSRGGYEQYF
>TRBV2|TRBJ2-7
CASGRDFAYEQYF
>TRBV15|TRBJ2-7
CATRARTGNYEQYF
>TRBV5-4|TRBJ1-2
CASSLDRWIYTF
>TRBV5-4|TRBJ2-5
CASSSSDRGGETQYF
>TRBV19|TRBJ1-2
CASSRDNGGYGYTF
>TRBV28|TRBJ1-2
CASSLSAGNYGYTF
>TRBV19|TRBJ1-6
CASSPQNSPLHF
>TRBV7-9|TRBJ1-3
CASRGGPVGGNTIYF
>TRBV6-5|TRBJ2-7
CASRPQGIEQYF
>TRBV5-1|TRBJ2-7
CASSSGTGSEQYF
>TRBV9|TRBJ1-2
CASSVDRNYGYTF
>TRBV7-3|TRBJ2-5
CASSSEGGRETQYF
>TRBV5-6|TRBJ1-4
CASRGQGATNEKLFF
>TRBV30|TRBJ1-2
CAWSDRGHGYTF
>TRBV6-5|TRBJ1-6
CASSGRGRDSPLHF
>TRBV18|TRBJ2-5
CASSPRGEGETQYF
>TRBV7-6|TRBJ2-7
CASSLFANDEQYF
>TRBV7-6|TRBJ2-3
CASSLVSVAGGPRDTQYF
>TRBV28|TRBJ1-3
CASSTTGTGGNTIYF
>TRBV28|TRBJ1-1
CASSPSTQGENTEAFF
>TRBV2|TRBJ1-6
CASSTGGNSYNSPLHF
>TRBV5-1|TRBJ1-1
CASSLAVGEATEAFF
>TRBV19|TRBJ1-6
CASTEVADNSPLHF
>TRBV27|TRBJ1-2
CASSPRTGFDGYTF
>TRBV29-1|TRBJ2-3
CSVIPGGDTQYF
>TRBV18|TRBJ2-7
CASSPGTRDTQYF